The rows below give T cell receptor beta chains drawn from one sample of a study of a mutant IDH1 vaccine in newly diagnosed glioma. Here immunoSEQ multiplex PCR was the method, and the copy in TCRdb shows in-frame clones only, minus some. The sample lists about 54,000 clones; around 83% were seen once. These TCRs' antigens remain unknown. Sequenced here: PBMCs, sampled from a glioma patient whose treatment included an IDH1 peptide vaccine. These receptors all stem from a woman aged 45-65 years with glioma. Both conserved end residues are part of each CDR3. A D gene is named only where the DNA matches it firmly. Not every row has a clone size; where given, it reads once, few, many or a size class.

>TRBD1|TRBV7-2|-|TRBJ1-5
CASSYTRGIGQPQHF
TGTGCCAGCAGCTACACCAGGGGGATTGGTCAGCCCCAGCATTTT
>-|TRBV4-2|-|TRBJ2-3
CASSLGSGRGGDTQYF
TGTGCCAGCAGCCTCGGGTCGGGCAGGGGAGGGGATACGCAGTATTTT
>TRBD2|TRBV5-1|-|TRBJ2-7
CASSWTSGGPYEQYF
TGCGCCAGCAGCTGGACTAGCGGGGGCCCCTACGAGCAGTACTTC
>-|TRBV10-3|-|TRBJ1-5
CAISEGQNSNQPQHF
TGTGCCATCAGTGAGGGACAGAATAGCAATCAGCCCCAGCATTTT
>-|TRBV15|few|TRBJ1-5
CATSRGRGYNQPQHF
TGTGCCACCAGCAGAGGAAGAGGGTACAATCAGCCCCAGCATTTT
>-|TRBV7-2|few|TRBJ1-5
CASSPGHYSNQPQHF
TGTGCCAGCAGCCCAGGACACTATAGCAATCAGCCCCAGCATTTT
>-|TRBV6-1|few|TRBJ2-3
CATRGRGRGTDTQYF
TGTGCCACTAGGGGAAGGGGCCGAGGAACAGATACGCAGTATTTT
>-|TRBV6-5|-|TRBJ1-2
CASRKDSLDYGYTF
TGTGCCAGCAGGAAGGACAGTCTCGACTATGGCTACACCTTC
>-|TRBV27|-|TRBJ2-4
CASSSGDHKNIQYF
TGTGCCAGCAGTTCGGGGGACCACAAAAACATTCAGTACTTC
>TRBD2|TRBV2|once|TRBJ2-1
CASRGGTSGGPGFF
TGTGCCAGCAGAGGGGGGACTAGCGGGGGGCCGGGGTTCTTC
>TRBD2|TRBV5-1|-|TRBJ2-1
CASFPSSGGGNEQFF
TGCGCCAGCTTCCCGTCCAGCGGGGGGGGGAATGAGCAGTTCTTC
>TRBD1|TRBV9|-|TRBJ2-1
CASSEGQGASEQFF
TGTGCCAGCAGCGAGGGACAGGGGGCGTCTGAGCAGTTCTTC
>TRBD1|TRBV14|-|TRBJ1-1
CASSQDRHRGGTEAFF
TGTGCCAGCAGCCAAGATCGCCACAGGGGAGGGACTGAAGCTTTCTTT